This T cell receptor (beta chain) was captured by sequencing in a study of T cell repertoires in cytomegalovirus infection. Overall study context: Recently identified HLA-C-restricted CMV epitopes and well-studied HLA-B-restricted CMV epitopes were used by the study. Public signatures in TCR beta pointed to CMV infection and matching HLA type.

This clonotype has only a few counts. Its specificity is unknown. Study-wide points: Cumulative public TCR beta family frequency identified CMV carriers with the relevant HLA.

Germline V gene data show CDR1 as SGDLS and CDR2 as YYNGEE. The CDR3 covers 16 residues. Trimming removed 3 bases from V and 6 bases from J, with 21 bases in between. TCRdb analysed the reads with MiXCR anew, one entry per CDR3 protein. The sample has hundreds of thousands of distinct CDR3 sequences; less than 35% are singletons. The sample here was cultured CD8+ T cells from PBMCs, taken from culture after CMV antigen stimulation. This chain connects TRBV9 to TRBJ1-2; D possibly corresponds to TRBD1 (6 bases). This TCR was sampled from a human donor in good health (CMV status not recorded). Some clones in this sample may be carry-over from other donors' samples. In DNA form, the CDR3 reads TGTGCCAGCAGCGATCCCAACCGGGGGGCGGTAGATGGCTACACCTTC. Amino acids: CASSDPNRGAVDGYTF.